The 17 T cell receptor beta chains below come from one sample, sequenced in a study of CD8 T cells in Susac syndrome. With random hexamers, reverse transcription was performed on roughly 0.5 to 1 ug of RNA. TCRdb used MiXCR to reprocess the immunoSEQ multiplex PCR reads, holding one entry per CDR3 protein. The data contain more than 250,000 distinct CDR3 sequences, 92% of them singletons. The sample comprised CD4+ T cells from PBMCs. The receptors stem from a human donor with multiple sclerosis.

V is TRBV7-2 and J is TRBJ2-5; D not certain. Trimming left V 4 bases short and J 4 bases short, with 10 bases between. The CDR3 has 13 residues. Germline lookup yields CDR1 SGHTA and CDR2 FQGNSA. The CDR3 spells CASSSGRGETQYF. The CDR3 bases are TGTGCCAGCAGCTCAGGACGTGGAGAGACCCAGTACTTC.

This sequence joins TRBV11-2 and TRBJ2-4, with 14 bases fitting TRBD2. The germline CDR1 and CDR2 sequences are SGHAT and FQNNGV. This CDR3 is built from 20 residues. With 5 bases clipped from V and 0 bases from J, the junction kept 12 bases outside the gene matches. The CDR3 region has the DNA TGTGCCAGCAGCCCAGGGTTGACTAGCGGGGGGGCGGGAGCCAAAAACATTCAGTACTTC. It codes for CASSPGLTSGGAGAKNIQYF.

V is TRBV19 and J is TRBJ2-1, with no clear D. Trimming cost V 8 bases and J 9 bases, with 14 bases left between them. Germline lookup yields CDR1 LNHDA and CDR2 SQIVND (reference sequence). The CDR3 length is 12 residues. The DNA for the CDR3 is TGTGCCAGTGGTGCTCCCCTGGGTGAGCAGTTCTTC. It translates to CASGAPLGEQFF.

The chain carries TRBV7-9 and TRBJ2-3, with TRBD2 matching 9 bases. The CDR3 totals 16 residues. J lost 4 bases, V lost 4 bases, and 9 bases had no gene match. In germline, CDR1 is SEHNR, CDR2 FQNEAQ (reference sequence). The CDR3 protein is CASSSYSGRGADTQYF. In nucleotides, the CDR3 is TGTGCCAGCAGCTCTTATAGCGGGAGAGGCGCAGATACGCAGTATTTT.

This clonotype was recorded only once. CDR3 amino acids: CACQTVSGNTIYF. The CDR3 nucleotides are TGTGCCTGCCAGACGGTCTCTGGAAACACCATATATTTT. The chain has TRBV19 and TRBJ1-3; D unresolved. CDR3 length: 13 amino acids. The V end was cut by 11 bases, the J end by 0 bases, with 11 bases between. CDR1 and CDR2 from the germline V gene are LNHDA and SQIVND (reference sequence).

This CDR3 reads CASIRQPWTSGGTRTDTQYF. CDR3 sequence (DNA): TGTGCCAGCATCCGACAGCCTTGGACTAGCGGGGGGACGCGCACAGATACGCAGTATTTT. The chain recombines TRBV2 with TRBJ2-3, with 14 bases fitting TRBD2. Unmatched junction bases numbered 16, after V lost 7 bases and J lost 1 base. Germline V gives CDR1 SNHLY, CDR2 FYNNEI. This CDR3 region has 20 residues.

V and J are TRBV3-1 and TRBJ1-1; D possibly corresponds to TRBD1 (5 bases). Between the trimmed V and J ends, which lost 7 bases and 3 bases, there was a span of 12 bases. This CDR3 has 13 amino acids. Per germline, CDR1 LGHDT and CDR2 YNNKEL (reference sequence). CDR3 region: CASTSARDTEAFF. In DNA, the CDR3 is TGTGCCAGCACCTCGGCCAGGGACACTGAAGCTTTCTTT.

The chain has TRBV20-1 and TRBJ2-3, with 11 bases aligning to TRBD2. The junction had 12 bases not matched to a gene; V was cut back by 4 bases and J by 6 bases. Germline values: CDR1 DFQATT, CDR2 SNEGSKA (reference sequence). CDR3 length: 16 amino acids. DNA of the CDR3: TGCAGTGCTACGGCGACTAGCGGGGTGTTCGCGGATACGCAGTATTTT. Its translation is CSATATSGVFADTQYF.

This clonotype was observed once. CDR3 nucleotides: TGTGCCAGCAAAGCGTATTACAATGAGCAGTTCTTC. Translated: CASKAYYNEQFF. The chain recombines TRBV25-1 with TRBJ2-1; the D is unclear. Germline V gene lookup returns CDR1 MGHDK and CDR2 SYGVNS. The length of the CDR3 is 12 residues. Trimming pared 7 bases from V and 4 bases from J, leaving 8 bases between.

The rearrangement links TRBV27 to TRBJ1-4; 8 bases agree with TRBD1. The CDR3 covers 15 residues. Germline CDR1 is MNHEY and CDR2 is SMNVEV (reference sequence). V shed 3 bases, J shed 7 bases, and the junction held 7 bases outside the gene matches. The CDR3 region is CASSFVGQGVEKLFF. The CDR3 DNA is TGTGCCAGCAGTTTTGTCGGACAGGGAGTTGAAAAACTGTTTTTT.

J is TRBJ2-2 and V is TRBV29-1; 7 positions agree with TRBD1. The CDR3 spans 14 residues. Germline CDR1 is SQVTM and CDR2 is ANQGSEA. V lost 4 bases to trimming and J lost 0 bases; unmatched junction nucleotides: 2. The CDR3 protein is CSVAGGPNTGELFF. CDR3 DNA sequence: TGCAGCGTTGCAGGGGGACCGAACACCGGGGAGCTGTTTTTT.

The CDR3 reads CSVGGQGTDTQYF. The CDR3 DNA reads TGCAGCGTTGGAGGTCAGGGCACAGATACGCAGTATTTT. This chain uses TRBV29-1 with TRBJ2-3, with unresolved D. Trimming pared 4 bases from V and 1 base from J, leaving 9 bases between. This CDR3 contains 13 residues. Per germline, CDR1 SQVTM and CDR2 ANQGSEA.

V is TRBV19 and J is TRBJ2-4; 10 nucleotides align to TRBD2. Germline CDR1 and CDR2: LNHDA and SQIVND (reference sequence). This CDR3 contains 19 residues. V trimming: 3 bases; J trimming: 4 bases; junction bases outside the gene matches: 15. In DNA, the CDR3 is TGTGCCAGTAGTATCCTCCGAGCCGGGACTAGCGAGATAAAAAACATTCAGTACTTC. It is translated as CASSILRAGTSEIKNIQYF.

This chain joins TRBV3-1 and TRBJ2-1; no clear D gene. Germline values: CDR1 LGHDT, CDR2 YNNKEL (reference sequence). The CDR3 runs to 15 residues. V was cut by 3 bases and J by 4 bases, with 13 bases left in between. CDR3 bases: TGTGCCAGCAGCCAGTCCCGACGGCCGTACAATGAGCAGTTCTTC. It specifies CASSQSRRPYNEQFF.

This chain connects TRBV7-9 to TRBJ2-3; D ambiguous. The CDR3 consists of 12 residues. V was clipped by 3 bases and J by 6 bases, with 7 bases between them. Germline-derived CDR1 and CDR2 are SEHNR and FQNEAQ (reference sequence). CDR3 coding DNA: TGTGCCAGCAGCTTGAGGCAGGATACGCAGTATTTT. It encodes CASSLRQDTQYF.

The chain uses TRBV19 and TRBJ1-5; TRBD1 aligns across 10 bases. Germline V CDR1 and CDR2: LNHDA, SQIVND (reference sequence). This CDR3 contains 14 residues. The V and J ends lost 5 bases and 4 bases, in that order; junction bases with no gene match: 2. The CDR3 DNA sequence: TGTGCCAGTAGTGCGGGACAGGGGAATCAGCCCCAGCATTTT. Encoded protein: CASSAGQGNQPQHF. Supplemented by reference TRBV19 and TRBJ1-5, the full variable domain reads DGGITQSPKYLFRKEGQNVTLSCEQNLNHDAMYWYRQDPGQGLRLIYYSQIVNDFQKGDIAEGYSVSREKKESFPLTVTSAQKNPTAFYLCASSAGQGNQPQHFGDGTRLSIL.

The table lists this clonotype with a few counts. The V and J genes are TRBV18 and TRBJ2-5; the match to TRBD1 covers 8 bases. V trimming: 6 bases; J trimming: 4 bases; junction bases outside the gene matches: 7. The V gene's germline CDR1 is KGHSH and CDR2 LQKENI. The CDR3 totals 14 residues. As DNA, the CDR3 is TGTGCCAGCTCTCCAGGACAGGGCGGAGAGACCCAGTACTTC. Encoded protein: CASSPGQGGETQYF.